This TCR beta chain was observed in a study of shared clonotypes between healthy human individuals. Study-wide results and limits: Naive subsets tended to show greater estimated richness than memory subsets.

Germline loops: CDR1 GTSNPN, CDR2 SVGIG (reference sequence). V gave up 2 bases and J gave up 3 bases, with 8 bases separating them. This CDR3 contains 13 residues. Remarks on this clone: What it binds is not known.

In the CD4+ fraction, cells were divided into CD45RA+ naive and CD45RA-negative memory subsets. Source study methods: ImmunoSEQ output lacked quality scores and full-length reads, limiting matched filtering. Method: immunoSEQ multiplex PCR; TCRdb's copy keeps in-frame clones and lacks some. D and trimming come from the DNA, and the V and J calls and clone size come from that table. The table includes under 1,100,000 clones, around 75% detected once. Specimen: memory CD4+ T cells sorted from blood. The subset: CD45RA-negative fraction. The receptor's source is a man aged 18 to 30 in good health. This chain joins TRBV30 and TRBJ1-5; D unclear. CDR3 bases: TGTGCCTGGAGTCTTGGGGTCAATCAGCCCCAGCATTTT. Translating it yields CAWSLGVNQPQHF.